Below, 7 T cell receptor beta chains from the same sample are listed, as sequenced in a study of T cells after yellow fever vaccination. A single record per CDR3 protein comes from TCRdb applying MiXCR to the 5' RACE reads. Here the sample spans about 240,000 distinct CDR3 sequences, less than 9% being singletons. The input for sequencing was CD4+ T cells sorted from PBMCs, taken 15 days after the yellow fever booster vaccination. The receptors derive from a man younger than 40 who received the YFV17D yellow fever vaccine.

There are a few counts of this clonotype. The genes are TRBV20-1 and TRBJ2-5; D unresolved. The CDR3 has 13 residues. Per germline, CDR1 DFQATT and CDR2 SNEGSKA (reference sequence). The V end lost 0 bases, the J end lost 2 bases, and 7 bases lay between the germline ends. The chain's CDR3 is CSARDRKQETQYF. The CDR3, as DNA: TGCAGTGCTAGAGACAGAAAACAAGAGACCCAGTACTTC.

This clonotype was counted a few times. V gene TRBV18 combines with J gene TRBJ2-1; a weak D match, TRBD2 (6 bases). The germline V and J ends were trimmed by 1 base and 1 base, with 11 bases remaining between them. Germline V gives CDR1 KGHSH, CDR2 LQKENI. CDR3 size: 16 residues. CDR3 sequence reads: CASSPQAGRSYNEQFF. The DNA for the CDR3 is TGTGCCAGCTCACCACAGGCGGGAAGGTCCTACAATGAGCAGTTCTTC.

Many counts were recorded for this clonotype. The V gene is TRBV11-2, the J gene TRBJ1-3; TRBD1 aligns across 8 bases. The CDR3 totals 15 residues. V gave up 5 bases and J gave up 2 bases; unmatched junction bases: 5. Germline lookup yields CDR1 SGHAT and CDR2 FQNNGV. This CDR3 is CASSPTTGAGNTIYF. The DNA for the CDR3 is TGTGCCAGCAGCCCAACGACAGGGGCTGGAAACACCATATATTTT.

This clonotype has a handful of counts. The chain joins TRBV20-1 to TRBJ2-1; D uncertain. The germline CDR1 and CDR2 sequences are DFQATT and SNEGSKA (reference sequence). The CDR3 length is 11 residues. The ends were cut back, 3 bases at V and 8 bases at J, with 8 bases in the middle. This chain's CDR3 is CSASEEDEQFF. For the CDR3, the DNA is TGCAGTGCTAGTGAAGAGGATGAGCAGTTCTTC.

The rearrangement joins TRBV4-1 to TRBJ2-7, with D perhaps TRBD1 or TRBD2 (5 bases each). From germline, CDR1 is MGHRA and CDR2 YSYEKL. The CDR3 extends over 16 amino acids. With 1 base removed from V and 1 base from J, the gap between germline ends came to 14 bases. The CDR3 sequence: CASSQGLGTVSYEQYF. CDR3 DNA sequence: TGCGCCAGCAGCCAAGGGTTAGGGACGGTGTCCTACGAGCAGTACTTC.

In this sample, this clonotype turned up a few times. The chain uses TRBV6-2 or TRBV6-3 and TRBJ2-7, with D unclear. Germline V CDR1 and CDR2: MNHEY, SVGEGT. V was clipped by 5 bases and J by 1 base, with 15 bases between them. This CDR3 is built from 15 residues. The CDR3 sequence is CASSPALGKSYEQYF. The DNA of the CDR3 is TGTGCCAGCAGTCCCGCTCTTGGGAAATCCTACGAGCAGTACTTC.

The chain carries TRBV6-1 and TRBJ1-5; 10 bases line up with TRBD1. The CDR3 runs 14 residues. V trimming: 8 bases; J trimming: 7 bases; junction bases outside the gene matches: 8. Germline V CDR1 and CDR2: MNHNS, SASEGT. For the CDR3, the DNA is TGTGCCAGCTCCGGGACAGGGGTCGTGCAGCCCCAGCATTTT. It specifies CASSGTGVVQPQHF.